This T cell receptor beta chain was observed in a study of post-analysis software for immune sequencing data. General study results and limits: Comparison of patients with controls showed roughly five TRBV segments more frequent in patients, TRBV5-6, TRBV5-1 and TRBV20-1 among them.

The authors incorporated unique molecular identifiers into the TCR beta cDNA libraries. It was from roughly 1 to 10 million T cells that approximately 500,000 cDNA molecules came. TCRdb re-called the PCR reads through MiXCR, storing one row per CDR3 protein. In the table there are 650,000 to 850,000 distinct CDR3 sequences, 40% to 55% of which are singletons. The CDR3 loop spans 14 amino acids. Trimming cost V 5 bases and J 6 bases; bases outside gene matches: 8. This clonotype was observed a few times. Its antigen remains unknown. The chain links TRBV12-3 or TRBV12-4 to TRBJ1-2, with 8 bases fitting TRBD1. The receptor was isolated from a girl aged 5-17 years with multiple sclerosis. Sequenced material: blood. The CDR3 nucleotides read TGTGCCAGCAGTACGCACAGGGGGGGCCATGGCTACACCTTC. Its translation is CASSTHRGGHGYTF.